This TCR beta chain appears in the sequencing data of a study of response to subunit inactivated influenza vaccine. There are a few counts of this clonotype. One entry per CDR3 protein, called by TCRdb with MiXCR from the RT-PCR reads. The sample contains some 640,000 distinct CDR3 sequences, 14% of which appear only once. The sequence was obtained from a man in his fifties or sixties who received an inactivated influenza vaccine. The specimen comprised PBMCs from blood, sampled 14 to 15 days before vaccination.

The CDR3 DNA reads as TGTGCCAGCAGCTTATCAACAGGGCTCCAGAATGAAAAACTGTTTTTT. Encoded protein: CASSLSTGLQNEKLFF. This chain uses TRBV7-2 with TRBJ1-4; D possibly corresponds to TRBD1 (6 bases). This CDR3 has 16 residues. Looked up from germline, CDR1 is SGHTA and CDR2 is FQGNSA. Trimming removed 2 bases from V and 5 bases from J, with 15 bases in between.